The rows below give T cell receptor beta chains drawn from one sample of a study of T cell responses to AZD1222 COVID-19 vaccine. Clones were read by immunoSEQ multiplex PCR, and TCRdb kept only the in-frame ones, dropping some. The sample carries about 170,000 clones, 70% to 90% recorded once. The input for sequencing was peripheral blood, taken 28 days after the second AZD1222 dose. The receptors were sampled from an adult who received the AZD1222 COVID-19 vaccine. CDR3s include the opening cysteine and the closing phenylalanine or tryptophan. Expanded clones are given a class, and other clones once, few, many or no size at all.

j_gene: TRBJ1-2
abundance: -
v_gene: TRBV4-2
CDR3aa: CASSQVDTANYGYTF

j_gene: TRBJ1-1
abundance: -
v_gene: TRBV29-1
CDR3aa: CSIRTLRTEAFF

j_gene: TRBJ2-2
abundance: -
v_gene: TRBV19
CDR3aa: CASRTGGLNTGELFF

j_gene: TRBJ2-1
abundance: few
v_gene: TRBV25-1
CDR3aa: CASSEVKLNEQFF

j_gene: TRBJ2-7
abundance: -
v_gene: TRBV7-9
CDR3aa: CAGARSGGNYEQYF

j_gene: TRBJ2-2
abundance: -
v_gene: TRBV3-1/TRBV3-2
CDR3aa: CASSQATVRPAGELFF

j_gene: TRBJ1-3
abundance: few
v_gene: TRBV4-1
CDR3aa: CASSHESAAPGNTIYF

j_gene: TRBJ2-1
abundance: -
v_gene: TRBV19
CDR3aa: CASSTPRRFNEQFF

j_gene: TRBJ1-1
abundance: -
v_gene: TRBV6-5
CDR3aa: CASSSPSRYSTEAFF

j_gene: TRBJ2-3
abundance: -
v_gene: TRBV5-1
CDR3aa: CASSFSTDTQYF

j_gene: TRBJ1-2
abundance: -
v_gene: TRBV5-6
CDR3aa: CASSLVGQSYGYTF

j_gene: TRBJ1-1
abundance: -
v_gene: TRBV19
CDR3aa: CASSDPGGSTEAFF

j_gene: TRBJ2-1
abundance: -
v_gene: TRBV19
CDR3aa: CASSIGRPFRPSYNEQFF

j_gene: TRBJ2-7
abundance: -
v_gene: TRBV12-3/TRBV12-4
CDR3aa: CASSPGTGVEQYF

j_gene: TRBJ2-5
abundance: -
v_gene: TRBV11-2
CDR3aa: CASSRRGQKETQYF

j_gene: TRBJ1-2
abundance: -
v_gene: TRBV3-1/TRBV3-2
CDR3aa: CASSSHRVNYGYTF

j_gene: TRBJ1-5
abundance: -
v_gene: TRBV7-9
CDR3aa: CASSLGVSSMTGVNQPQHF

j_gene: TRBJ1-5
abundance: -
v_gene: TRBV6-2/TRBV6-3
CDR3aa: CASSYYRDQPQHF

j_gene: TRBJ1-5
abundance: -
v_gene: TRBV5-1
CDR3aa: CASRRDGYSNQPQHF

j_gene: TRBJ2-1
abundance: -
v_gene: TRBV7-2
CDR3aa: CASTRWGAARHEQFF

j_gene: TRBJ1-6
abundance: -
v_gene: TRBV5-1
CDR3aa: CASSLEAGVSPLHF

j_gene: TRBJ1-2
abundance: -
v_gene: TRBV12-3/TRBV12-4
CDR3aa: CASSWRTALDF

j_gene: TRBJ2-6
abundance: -
v_gene: TRBV30
CDR3aa: CARSPGASGANVLTF

j_gene: TRBJ2-1
abundance: -
v_gene: TRBV11-2
CDR3aa: CASSLLGVPEQFF

j_gene: TRBJ1-2
abundance: -
v_gene: TRBV5-6
CDR3aa: CASTLRREDGYTF

j_gene: TRBJ1-2
abundance: -
v_gene: TRBV29-1
CDR3aa: CSVVPTGTYGYTF

j_gene: TRBJ2-2
abundance: -
v_gene: TRBV4-1
CDR3aa: CASSQVGELFF

j_gene: TRBJ2-7
abundance: few
v_gene: TRBV11-2
CDR3aa: CASSSPDRMGEQYF

j_gene: TRBJ1-1
abundance: -
v_gene: TRBV6-5
CDR3aa: CASSLQGTANTEAFF

j_gene: TRBJ2-5
abundance: few
v_gene: TRBV7-2
CDR3aa: CASSLTPWVRETQYF

j_gene: TRBJ2-7
abundance: once
v_gene: TRBV7-6
CDR3aa: CASSPNRDRSHEQYF

j_gene: TRBJ1-3
abundance: -
v_gene: TRBV5-6
CDR3aa: CASSLWAGHSGNTIYF

j_gene: TRBJ1-1
abundance: -
v_gene: TRBV19
CDR3aa: CASRILGVNTEAFF

j_gene: TRBJ2-5
abundance: -
v_gene: TRBV7-2
CDR3aa: CASSSGGGAWETQYF

j_gene: TRBJ2-1
abundance: -
v_gene: TRBV7-9
CDR3aa: CASTGPSGGWNEQFF

j_gene: TRBJ2-7
abundance: -
v_gene: TRBV7-2
CDR3aa: CASSPGPTSGRQSYEQYF

j_gene: TRBJ2-3
abundance: -
v_gene: TRBV6-4
CDR3aa: CASSDSTLATDTQYF

j_gene: TRBJ1-1
abundance: -
v_gene: TRBV2
CDR3aa: CASSPGPYEAFF

j_gene: TRBJ2-3
abundance: -
v_gene: TRBV30
CDR3aa: CAWSVRTPVVADTQYF